Below, 8 T cell receptor beta chains from the same sample are listed, as sequenced in a study of blood T cell repertoires in COVID-19. Assay used: immunoSEQ multiplex PCR; TCRdb lists only in-frame clones, some missing. Of approximately 88,000 clones in the sample, about four fifths were seen once. Material for sequencing was peripheral blood. These receptor sequences come from a man in his 70s with COVID-19, enrolled during active disease.

V usage is TRBV10-3 and J usage is TRBJ2-7; 11 bases are shared with TRBD2. CDR1 ENHRY and CDR2 SYGVKD come from the germline V gene. This CDR3 has 14 residues. V was pared by 4 bases and J by 5 bases, with 4 bases of the junction left unmatched. This CDR3 is CAISGGLAANEQYF. CDR3 bases: TGTGCCATCAGTGGGGGACTAGCGGCCAACGAGCAGTACTTC.

V and J are TRBV28 and TRBJ1-1, with 8 positions matching TRBD1. The junction had 3 bases not matched to a gene; V was cut back by 5 bases and J by 1 base. The germline CDR1 and CDR2 sequences are MDHEN and SYDVKM. There are 14 residues in the CDR3. The CDR3 protein is CASSSGTGNTEAFF. The CDR3 nucleotides are TGTGCCAGCAGTAGCGGGACAGGGAACACTGAAGCTTTCTTT.

V and J are TRBV30 and TRBJ1-2; 9 bases match TRBD1. Germline lookup yields CDR1 GTSNPN and CDR2 SVGIG (reference sequence). CDR3 length: 12 amino acids. V lost 4 bases, J lost 7 bases, and 4 bases stayed unmatched. CDR3 protein: CAWTRQGGGYTF. CDR3 bases: TGTGCCTGGACTCGACAGGGGGGTGGCTACACCTTC.

This clone was recorded once. The V gene is TRBV28, the J gene TRBJ1-5, with D perhaps TRBD1 (5 bases). The V end was cut by 6 bases, the J end by 2 bases, with 17 bases between. This CDR3 region has 16 residues. CDR1 is MDHEN, CDR2 SYDVKM, per germline. The CDR3 loop reads CASSSIRTGGNQPQHF. CDR3 coding DNA: TGTGCCAGCAGCTCCATCAGAACAGGCGGCAATCAGCCCCAGCATTTT.

The rearrangement links TRBV5-1 to TRBJ1-2, with D tentatively TRBD1 (5 bases). Germline V gene data show CDR1 as SGHRS and CDR2 as YFSETQ. Trimming took off 1 base at V and 2 bases at J, with 12 bases between the two ends. The CDR3 has 15 amino acids. The CDR3 loop is CASSLLQGYNYGYTF. Written as DNA, the CDR3 is TGCGCCAGCAGCTTGTTGCAGGGATACAACTATGGCTACACCTTC.

This clone has at least ten counts. CDR3 loop: CASSFGENTEAFF. DNA of the CDR3: TGCGCCAGCAGCTTTGGAGAGAACACTGAAGCTTTCTTT. The chain employs TRBV5-1 and TRBJ1-1; no firm D call. The germline CDR1 and CDR2 sequences are SGHRS and YFSETQ. The CDR3 has 13 amino acids. The ends were cut back, 2 bases at V and 1 base at J, with 6 bases in the middle.

CDR3 protein: CASSWRATEKLFF. In nucleotides, the CDR3 is TGTGCCAGCAGTTGGAGGGCCACGGAAAAACTGTTTTTT. The chain carries TRBV6-2 or TRBV6-3 and TRBJ1-4; no firm D call. This CDR3 region has 13 residues. V was clipped by 4 bases and J by 8 bases, with 11 bases between them. CDR1 and CDR2 (germline): MNHEY, SVGEGT.

The chain is built from TRBV5-1 and TRBJ2-2, with 8 bases identical to TRBD2. The germline CDR1 and CDR2 sequences are SGHRS and YFSETQ. Losses at the gene ends were 4 bases for V and 4 bases for J; bases not matched to a gene: 6. This CDR3 is built from 15 residues. CDR3 DNA: TGCGCCAGCAGCCCGGGGGGGGCTGGCACCGGGGAGCTGTTTTTT. The encoded protein is CASSPGGAGTGELFF.